Listed below are T cell receptor beta chains from one sample, sequenced in a study of control samples from healthy donors and cancer patients. Generated by immunoSEQ multiplex PCR, the TCRdb table keeps only in-frame clones and is missing some. The sample includes more than 100,000 clones, around nine tenths of them seen just once. Sequences were obtained from PBMCs. These receptors originate from a man aged 60 to 75 with lung cancer. Each CDR3 is given with its conserved first and last residue. Fields, in order: clone size, CDR3 length, J gene, D gene, V gene, CDR3 protein, CDR3 DNA. A D gene is named only where the DNA matches it firmly. Size tells how often a clone was seen (once, few, many) or the class of an expanded clone, and some rows leave it out.

clone size: .
CDR3 length: 11
J gene: TRBJ2-7
D gene: .
V gene: TRBV29-1
CDR3 protein: CSVEVGREQYF
CDR3 DNA: TGCAGCGTTGAAGTTGGGCGGGAGCAGTACTTC

clone size: .
CDR3 length: 17
J gene: TRBJ1-2
D gene: TRBD1
V gene: TRBV3-1/TRBV3-2
CDR3 protein: CASSPHRAGQGDYGYTF
CDR3 DNA: TGTGCCAGCAGCCCCCACCGTGCCGGACAGGGTGACTATGGCTACACCTTC

clone size: .
CDR3 length: 13
J gene: TRBJ2-5
D gene: .
V gene: TRBV24-1
CDR3 protein: CATSGVREETQYF
CDR3 DNA: TGTGCCACCAGTGGAGTCAGAGAAGAGACCCAGTACTTC

clone size: .
CDR3 length: 14
J gene: TRBJ2-2
D gene: TRBD1
V gene: TRBV5-1
CDR3 protein: CASSTGGGTGELFF
CDR3 DNA: TGCGCCAGCAGCACAGGGGGCGGGACCGGGGAGCTGTTTTTT

clone size: .
CDR3 length: 12
J gene: TRBJ2-5
D gene: .
V gene: TRBV3-1/TRBV3-2
CDR3 protein: CASSQGGNTQYF
CDR3 DNA: TGTGCCAGCAGCCAAGGAGGGAACACCCAGTACTTC

clone size: once
CDR3 length: 15
J gene: TRBJ1-2
D gene: TRBD1
V gene: TRBV27
CDR3 protein: CASSDGQGGGYGYTF
CDR3 DNA: TGTGCCAGCAGCGACGGACAGGGGGGAGGATATGGCTACACCTTC

clone size: .
CDR3 length: 14
J gene: TRBJ1-1
D gene: .
V gene: TRBV6-5
CDR3 protein: CASSPTWGGTEAFF
CDR3 DNA: TGTGCCAGCAGTCCGACCTGGGGGGGCACTGAAGCTTTCTTT

clone size: .
CDR3 length: 16
J gene: TRBJ1-5
D gene: TRBD1
V gene: TRBV24-1
CDR3 protein: CATSDSDRASNQPQHF
CDR3 DNA: TGTGCCACCAGTGATTCAGACAGGGCTAGCAATCAGCCCCAGCATTTT

clone size: .
CDR3 length: 15
J gene: TRBJ2-5
D gene: .
V gene: TRBV6-2/TRBV6-3
CDR3 protein: CASSSLSRERETQYF
CDR3 DNA: TGTGCCAGCAGTTCCCTAAGCCGGGAGCGAGAGACCCAGTACTTC

clone size: .
CDR3 length: 14
J gene: TRBJ2-7
D gene: .
V gene: TRBV6-5
CDR3 protein: CASIQGLQPYEQYF
CDR3 DNA: TGTGCCAGCATCCAGGGCCTTCAGCCCTACGAGCAGTACTTC

clone size: .
CDR3 length: 15
J gene: TRBJ1-2
D gene: .
V gene: TRBV25-1
CDR3 protein: CASSGPGQSNYGYTF
CDR3 DNA: TGTGCCAGCAGTGGGCCAGGACAAAGTAACTATGGCTACACCTTC

clone size: once
CDR3 length: 15
J gene: TRBJ1-1
D gene: TRBD1
V gene: TRBV18
CDR3 protein: CASSTRTGTNTEAFF
CDR3 DNA: TGTGCCAGCTCAACCCGGACAGGAACGAACACTGAAGCTTTCTTT

clone size: .
CDR3 length: 14
J gene: TRBJ1-4
D gene: TRBD1
V gene: TRBV6-6
CDR3 protein: CASSLRGLEEKLFF
CDR3 DNA: TGTGCCAGCAGTTTAAGGGGGCTGGAGGAAAAACTGTTTTTT

clone size: few
CDR3 length: 13
J gene: TRBJ2-1
D gene: .
V gene: TRBV11-3
CDR3 protein: CASSSTFTSEQFF
CDR3 DNA: TGTGCCAGCAGCTCCACCTTTACTAGCGAGCAGTTCTTC

clone size: .
CDR3 length: 17
J gene: TRBJ2-6
D gene: TRBD1
V gene: TRBV18
CDR3 protein: CASSKTGGMSGANVLTF
CDR3 DNA: TGTGCCAGCTCAAAGACAGGGGGCATGTCTGGGGCCAACGTCCTGACTTTC

clone size: .
CDR3 length: 15
J gene: TRBJ2-3
D gene: .
V gene: TRBV18
CDR3 protein: CASSPREYNTDTQYF
CDR3 DNA: TGTGCCAGCTCACCAAGGGAATATAACACAGATACGCAGTATTTT

clone size: .
CDR3 length: 14
J gene: TRBJ1-4
D gene: .
V gene: TRBV7-2
CDR3 protein: CASSLRVGNEKLFF
CDR3 DNA: TGTGCCAGCAGTCTAAGGGTGGGCAATGAAAAACTGTTTTTT

clone size: .
CDR3 length: 14
J gene: TRBJ2-1
D gene: .
V gene: TRBV4-1
CDR3 protein: CASSQDLDRPRRFF
CDR3 DNA: TGCGCCAGCAGCCAAGATTTAGACAGGCCGAGGAGGTTCTTC

clone size: .
CDR3 length: 14
J gene: TRBJ1-2
D gene: .
V gene: TRBV7-2
CDR3 protein: CASSPSGNPYGYTF
CDR3 DNA: TGTGCCAGCAGCCCTTCAGGGAACCCATATGGCTACACCTTC

clone size: .
CDR3 length: 14
J gene: TRBJ1-2
D gene: .
V gene: TRBV6-4
CDR3 protein: CASSDTGTADGYTF
CDR3 DNA: TGTGCCAGCAGTGACACCGGGACCGCAGATGGCTACACCTTC

clone size: .
CDR3 length: 17
J gene: TRBJ1-4
D gene: .
V gene: TRBV4-1
CDR3 protein: CASSQALTGRTYEKLFF
CDR3 DNA: TGCGCCAGCAGCCAAGCCCTAACAGGGCGTACGTATGAAAAACTGTTTTTT

clone size: .
CDR3 length: 13
J gene: TRBJ1-6
D gene: TRBD1
V gene: TRBV9
CDR3 protein: CASGQGSDSPLHF
CDR3 DNA: TGTGCCAGCGGACAGGGTTCCGATTCACCCCTCCACTTT

clone size: .
CDR3 length: 14
J gene: TRBJ1-2
D gene: TRBD1
V gene: TRBV9
CDR3 protein: CASSAYRGHYGYTF
CDR3 DNA: TGTGCCAGCAGCGCGTACAGGGGGCACTATGGCTACACCTTC

clone size: .
CDR3 length: 14
J gene: TRBJ1-5
D gene: .
V gene: TRBV24-1
CDR3 protein: CATRPGQVFQPQHF
CDR3 DNA: TGTGCCACCAGACCGGGACAAGTCTTTCAGCCCCAGCATTTT

clone size: .
CDR3 length: 15
J gene: TRBJ2-1
D gene: TRBD2
V gene: TRBV6-5
CDR3 protein: CASSRGTSGDNEQFF
CDR3 DNA: TGTGCCAGCAGTCGAGGGACTAGCGGGGACAATGAGCAGTTCTTC

clone size: once
CDR3 length: 12
J gene: TRBJ1-3
D gene: .
V gene: TRBV10-1
CDR3 protein: CASQGSGNTIYF
CDR3 DNA: TGCGCCAGTCAGGGATCTGGAAACACCATATATTTT

clone size: .
CDR3 length: 16
J gene: TRBJ2-1
D gene: TRBD2
V gene: TRBV10-2
CDR3 protein: CASGHGAGGFDNEQFF
CDR3 DNA: TGCGCCAGCGGCCATGGCGCGGGGGGATTTGACAATGAGCAGTTCTTC

clone size: .
CDR3 length: 17
J gene: TRBJ2-5
D gene: TRBD1
V gene: TRBV4-1
CDR3 protein: CASSQDMGRGPGETQYF
CDR3 DNA: TGCGCCAGCAGCCAAGATATGGGCAGGGGGCCGGGGGAGACCCAGTACTTC

clone size: .
CDR3 length: 12
J gene: TRBJ1-4
D gene: .
V gene: TRBV15
CDR3 protein: CATSQINEKLFF
CDR3 DNA: TGTGCCACCTCCCAGATAAATGAAAAACTGTTTTTT

clone size: .
CDR3 length: 15
J gene: TRBJ2-7
D gene: .
V gene: TRBV6-6
CDR3 protein: CASTTQASFSYEQYF
CDR3 DNA: TGTGCCAGCACTACCCAGGCTTCTTTTTCCTACGAGCAGTACTTC

clone size: .
CDR3 length: 15
J gene: TRBJ2-6
D gene: .
V gene: TRBV6-5
CDR3 protein: CASSSRGAGANVLTF
CDR3 DNA: TGTGCCAGCAGTTCGAGGGGGGCTGGGGCCAACGTCCTGACTTTC

clone size: once
CDR3 length: 15
J gene: TRBJ2-1
D gene: .
V gene: TRBV5-1
CDR3 protein: CASSLQGTTYNEQFF
CDR3 DNA: TGCGCCAGCAGCTTGCAAGGGACAACGTACAATGAGCAGTTCTTC

clone size: .
CDR3 length: 14
J gene: TRBJ2-3
D gene: .
V gene: TRBV11-1
CDR3 protein: CASSNRGFTDTQYF
CDR3 DNA: TGTGCCAGCAGCAATCGGGGGTTCACAGATACGCAGTATTTT

clone size: .
CDR3 length: 11
J gene: TRBJ1-1
D gene: .
V gene: TRBV29-1
CDR3 protein: CSFGRNTEAFF
CDR3 DNA: TGCAGTTTCGGCAGGAACACTGAAGCTTTCTTT

clone size: .
CDR3 length: 14
J gene: TRBJ1-5
D gene: .
V gene: TRBV7-9
CDR3 protein: CASSSRDGYQPQHF
CDR3 DNA: TGTGCCAGCAGCTCCCGGGACGGATATCAGCCCCAGCATTTT

clone size: .
CDR3 length: 13
J gene: TRBJ2-1
D gene: .
V gene: TRBV5-1
CDR3 protein: CASSGGTHNEQFF
CDR3 DNA: TGCGCCAGCAGCGGCGGGACTCACAATGAGCAGTTCTTC

clone size: .
CDR3 length: 18
J gene: TRBJ1-3
D gene: .
V gene: TRBV30
CDR3 protein: CAWSRVERSISSGNTIYF
CDR3 DNA: TGTGCCTGGAGCAGGGTAGAACGGTCGATAAGCTCTGGAAACACCATATATTTT

clone size: once
CDR3 length: 13
J gene: TRBJ1-3
D gene: TRBD1
V gene: TRBV19
CDR3 protein: CASNRDRGNTIYF
CDR3 DNA: TGTGCCAGTAACAGGGACAGGGGAAACACCATATATTTT

clone size: .
CDR3 length: 15
J gene: TRBJ1-1
D gene: TRBD1
V gene: TRBV25-1
CDR3 protein: CASSEFVQGVTEAFF
CDR3 DNA: TGTGCCAGCAGTGAATTTGTACAGGGGGTTACTGAAGCTTTCTTT

clone size: .
CDR3 length: 15
J gene: TRBJ2-1
D gene: TRBD2
V gene: TRBV24-1
CDR3 protein: CATEGRRGGFNEQFF
CDR3 DNA: TGTGCCACCGAGGGGAGGCGGGGGGGCTTCAATGAGCAGTTCTTC

clone size: .
CDR3 length: 13
J gene: TRBJ2-1
D gene: .
V gene: TRBV7-3
CDR3 protein: CASSPDSGVEQFF
CDR3 DNA: TGTGCCAGCAGCCCAGACTCCGGGGTTGAGCAGTTCTTC

clone size: once
CDR3 length: 13
J gene: TRBJ1-2
D gene: TRBD1
V gene: TRBV3-1/TRBV3-2
CDR3 protein: CASSLTGAYGYTF
CDR3 DNA: TGTGCCAGCAGCCTGACAGGGGCTTATGGCTACACCTTC

clone size: .
CDR3 length: 17
J gene: TRBJ1-2
D gene: .
V gene: TRBV9
CDR3 protein: CASSVVRDDRTNYGYTF
CDR3 DNA: TGTGCCAGCAGCGTAGTGAGGGATGACCGCACAAACTATGGCTACACCTTC

clone size: .
CDR3 length: 15
J gene: TRBJ2-1
D gene: .
V gene: TRBV30
CDR3 protein: CAWSETGTLLNEQFF
CDR3 DNA: TGTGCCTGGAGTGAAACCGGGACCCTGCTTAATGAGCAGTTCTTC

clone size: once
CDR3 length: 15
J gene: TRBJ2-7
D gene: TRBD2
V gene: TRBV11-2
CDR3 protein: CASGRLAGKEYEQYF
CDR3 DNA: TGTGCCAGCGGAAGACTAGCGGGGAAGGAATACGAGCAGTACTTC

clone size: .
CDR3 length: 13
J gene: TRBJ2-2
D gene: .
V gene: TRBV7-9
CDR3 protein: CASSSSNTGELFF
CDR3 DNA: TGTGCCAGCAGCTCGTCGAACACCGGGGAGCTGTTTTTT

clone size: .
CDR3 length: 18
J gene: TRBJ1-3
D gene: .
V gene: TRBV5-4
CDR3 protein: CASSPYPTDRSSGNTIYF
CDR3 DNA: TGTGCCAGCAGCCCCTACCCGACAGATCGGAGCTCTGGAAACACCATATATTTT

clone size: .
CDR3 length: 13
J gene: TRBJ2-5
D gene: .
V gene: TRBV14
CDR3 protein: CASSPSSSETQYF
CDR3 DNA: TGTGCCAGCAGCCCCTCGAGTTCCGAGACCCAGTACTTC